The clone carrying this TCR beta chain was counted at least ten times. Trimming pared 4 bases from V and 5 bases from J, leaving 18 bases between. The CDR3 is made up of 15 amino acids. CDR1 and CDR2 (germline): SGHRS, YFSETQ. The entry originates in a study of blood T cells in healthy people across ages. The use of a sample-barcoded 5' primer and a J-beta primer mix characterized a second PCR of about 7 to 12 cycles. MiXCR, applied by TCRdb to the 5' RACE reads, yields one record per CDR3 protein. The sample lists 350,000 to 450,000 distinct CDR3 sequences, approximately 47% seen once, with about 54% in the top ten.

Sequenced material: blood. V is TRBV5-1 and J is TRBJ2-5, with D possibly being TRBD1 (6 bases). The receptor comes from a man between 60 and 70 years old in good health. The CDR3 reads CASSANSGTRETQYF. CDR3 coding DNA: TGCGCCAGCAGCGCAAACTCCGGGACAAGGGAGACCCAGTACTTC.